This entry lists 21 T cell receptor beta chains sequenced from one sample in a study of blood T cell repertoires in COVID-19. Clones were sequenced by immunoSEQ multiplex PCR, and TCRdb holds only the in-frame ones, with some missing. Seen here are about 440,000 clones, 88% observed once, and the top ten hold roughly an eighth. The sample comprised peripheral blood. The receptors here all came from a woman between 45 and 60 years old with COVID-19, enrolled during active disease.

CDR3 protein: CASSMSGGGENIQYF. DNA of the CDR3: TGTGCCAGTAGTATGAGTGGGGGAGGCGAAAACATTCAGTACTTC. The rearrangement joins TRBV19 to TRBJ2-4, with D perhaps matching TRBD2 (6 bases). CDR1 and CDR2 from the germline V gene are LNHDA and SQIVND (reference sequence). The CDR3 has 15 amino acids. The V end lost 3 bases, the J end lost 5 bases, and 14 bases lay between the germline ends.

The chain links TRBV6-5 to TRBJ1-3; D not resolved. CDR1 and CDR2 from the germline V gene are MNHEY and SVGAGI. The CDR3 covers 15 residues. Trimming cost V 0 bases and J 4 bases, with 10 bases left between them. CDR3 sequence (DNA): TGTGCCAGCAGTTACTCGAGACGACTCGGAAACACCATATATTTT. Translating it yields CASSYSRRLGNTIYF.

The chain links TRBV5-4 to TRBJ1-3; 7 bases map to TRBD1. The CDR3 sequence is 16 residues long. V shed 3 bases and J 1 base; nucleotides not matched to a gene: 7. The germline CDR1 and CDR2 sequences are SGHNT and YYREEE (reference sequence). The CDR3 bases are TGTGCCAGCAGCTCTCCGGGACAGATTTCTGGAAACACCATATATTTT. Its translation is CASSSPGQISGNTIYF.

The V and J genes are TRBV7-6 and TRBJ2-3; TRBD2 matches 9 bases. The V and J ends lost 3 bases and 2 bases, in that order; junction bases with no gene match: 12. The CDR3 is 18 amino acids. Germline V CDR1 and CDR2: SGHVS, FNYEAQ. The DNA of the CDR3 is TGTGCCAGCAGCTTGGTCGTCTCGGCGGGGGGGGACACAGATACGCAGTATTTT. Protein sequence: CASSLVVSAGGDTDTQYF.

This sequence joins TRBV19 and TRBJ2-2, with 8 bases matching TRBD1. Germline V lookup: CDR1 LNHDA, CDR2 SQIVND (reference sequence). J lost 3 bases, V lost 6 bases, and 15 bases had no gene match. CDR3 length: 18 residues. CDR3: CASSLDRGHPEYTGELFF. The CDR3 DNA reads TGTGCCAGTAGCCTAGACAGGGGCCACCCCGAGTACACCGGGGAGCTGTTTTTT.

This sequence joins TRBV10-2 and TRBJ2-7; possibly TRBD1 for D (5 bases). The CDR3 covers 14 residues. V lost 6 bases and J lost 6, with 18 bases in between. Germline assignment: CDR1 WSHSY and CDR2 SAAADI. The CDR3 loop is CASSPSRQGSEQYF. CDR3 in DNA: TGCGCCAGCAGCCCATCCCGGCAGGGAAGCGAGCAGTACTTC.

This clone was detected a few times. This chain joins TRBV11-2 and TRBJ2-1, with 11 bases matching TRBD1. V shed 1 base and J 7 bases; nucleotides not matched to a gene: 3. The CDR3 contains 15 residues. The germline V gene encodes CDR1 SGHAT and CDR2 FQNNGV. CDR3 region: CASSLAGTGGNEQFF. In DNA, the CDR3 is TGTGCCAGCAGCTTAGCCGGGACAGGGGGAAATGAGCAGTTCTTC. Full variable domain (missing parts from reference TRBV11-2 and TRBJ2-1): EAGVAQSPRYKIIEKRQSVAFWCNPISGHATLYWYQQILGQGPKLLIQFQNNGVVDDSQLPKDRFSAERLKGVDSTLKIQPAKLEDSAVYLCASSLAGTGGNEQFFGPGTRLTVL.

V usage is TRBV19 and J usage is TRBJ1-1; 7 nucleotides line up with TRBD1. The J segment lost 1 base and the V segment lost 10 bases, leaving 3 bases of the junction unmatched. This CDR3 has 12 residues. Germline CDR1 and CDR2: LNHDA and SQIVND (reference sequence). DNA of the CDR3: TGTGCCATCAGACAGGGGAACACTGAAGCTTTCTTT. The encoded protein is CAIRQGNTEAFF.

Only a few counts were recorded for this clone. Other nucleotide sequences in the sample specify the same CDR3. The rearrangement joins TRBV19 to TRBJ1-2; D is undetermined. The CDR3 runs to 12 residues. Germline V gene sequence: CDR1 LNHDA, CDR2 SQIVND (reference sequence). The germline V and J ends were trimmed by 9 bases and 2 bases, with 10 bases remaining between them. The CDR3 loop reads CASRTGNYGYTF. The DNA for the CDR3 is TGTGCCAGCAGGACGGGGAACTATGGCTACACCTTC. Together with reference TRBV19 and TRBJ1-2, the CDR3 gives the full variable domain: DGGITQSPKYLFRKEGQNVTLSCEQNLNHDAMYWYRQDPGQGLRLIYYSQIVNDFQKGDIAEGYSVSREKKESFPLTVTSAQKNPTAFYLCASRTGNYGYTFGSGTRLTVV.

This chain connects TRBV21-1 to TRBJ1-2; TRBD1, the D gene given by the table, was not confirmed from the DNA. TRBV21-1 is annotated as a pseudogene. The CDR3 runs to 15 residues. The CDR3 protein is CASSEGGQGARGYTF. CDR3 in DNA: TGTGCCAGCAGCGAAGGGGGACAGGGGGCGAGGGGCTACACCTTC.

This chain joins TRBV30 and TRBJ1-2, with a weak D call TRBD1 (5 bases). Per the germline V gene, CDR1 is GTSNPN and CDR2 is SVGIG (reference sequence). The CDR3 totals 13 residues. With 0 bases removed from V and 6 bases from J, the gap between germline ends came to 11 bases. The CDR3, as DNA: TGTGCCTGGAGTGTTCGCCGGACAAATGGCTACACCTTC. Translated: CAWSVRRTNGYTF.

V is TRBV2 and J is TRBJ1-2; D is ambiguous. The CDR3 spans 13 residues. V dropped 6 bases and J dropped 8 bases, with 16 bases sitting between them. Germline lookup yields CDR1 SNHLY and CDR2 FYNNEI. Here the CDR3 reads CASRSSQSRGYTF. The CDR3 DNA reads TGTGCCAGCAGGAGTAGTCAATCGAGGGGCTACACCTTC.

The genes are TRBV27 and TRBJ2-7; possibly TRBD2 for D (5 bases). The V gene's germline CDR1 is MNHEY and CDR2 SMNVEV (reference sequence). V lost 3 bases to trimming and J lost 6 bases, with 9 bases between them. This CDR3 is 12 amino acids long. CDR3: CASSFRAGEQYF. DNA of the CDR3: TGTGCCAGCAGTTTTAGGGCGGGCGAGCAGTACTTC.

The chain has TRBV3-1 (or the pseudogene TRBV3-2) and TRBJ2-7, with D tentatively TRBD2 (6 bases). This CDR3 has 15 residues. Germline-derived CDR1 and CDR2 are LGHDT and YNNKEL (reference sequence). V lost 0 bases and J lost 6, with 15 bases in between. In DNA form, the CDR3 reads TGTGCCAGCAGCCAAGAGGCGACTAGAGGTTTCGAGCAGTACTTC. The encoded protein is CASSQEATRGFEQYF.

This chain joins TRBV7-2 and TRBJ1-3; 7 nucleotides align to TRBD1. Germline V gene sequence: CDR1 SGHTA, CDR2 FQGNSA. Unmatched junction bases numbered 9, after V lost 5 bases and J lost 5 bases. The CDR3 covers 15 residues. This chain's CDR3 is CASSLQGGGRNTIYF. CDR3 sequence (DNA): TGTGCCAGCAGCCTGCAGGGGGGTGGCAGAAACACCATATATTTT.

This chain links TRBV2 with TRBJ1-5; D perhaps matches TRBD1 (6 bases). The CDR3 sequence is 13 residues long. Germline V lookup: CDR1 SNHLY, CDR2 FYNNEI. Trimming pared 10 bases from V and 7 bases from J, leaving 17 bases between. The CDR3 sequence is CATHRGQNQPQHF. The CDR3 bases are TGTGCCACCCACCGAGGACAGAACCAGCCCCAGCATTTT.

The CDR3 sequence: CASSFDRVSPLHF. CDR3 DNA sequence: TGTGCCAGCAGCTTCGACAGGGTTTCACCCCTCCACTTT. The rearrangement links TRBV7-8 to TRBJ1-6; 7 positions agree with TRBD1. The CDR3 loop spans 13 amino acids. Germline-derived CDR1 and CDR2 are SGHVS and FQNEAQ. The trim removed 3 bases at V and 9 bases at J, leaving 2 bases unmatched. The full variable domain, rest sourced from reference TRBV7-8 and TRBJ1-6, is GAGVSQSPRYKVAKRGQDVALRCDPISGHVSLFWYQQALGQGPEFLTYFQNEAQLDKSGLPSDRFFAERPEGSVSTLKIQRTQQEDSAVYLCASSFDRVSPLHFGNGTRLTVT.

V usage is TRBV11-2 and J usage is TRBJ2-1, with D possibly being TRBD1 (5 bases). This CDR3 is built from 15 residues. Germline V lookup: CDR1 SGHAT, CDR2 FQNNGV. V was cut by 1 base and J by 0 bases, with 7 bases left in between. CDR3 nucleotides: TGTGCCAGCAGCTTAGGACAGTTCTCCTACAATGAGCAGTTCTTC. It yields the protein CASSLGQFSYNEQFF.

The rearrangement uses TRBV11-2 and TRBJ1-2; maybe TRBD1 (5 bases). This CDR3 spans 14 amino acids. V lost 7 bases and J lost 6, with 18 bases in between. CDR1 is SGHAT and CDR2 is FQNNGV in the germline V gene. CDR3 in DNA: TGTGCCAGCACCACCTTGGGGGGTAGTAATGGCTACACCTTC. Translation: CASTTLGGSNGYTF.

V usage is TRBV5-1 and J usage is TRBJ2-2; 9 bases match TRBD1. V lost 4 bases, J lost 6 bases, and 4 bases stayed unmatched. Germline-derived CDR1 and CDR2 are SGHRS and YFSETQ. The CDR3 sequence is 14 residues long. The CDR3 here is CASSAGQGAGELFF. In DNA form, the CDR3 reads TGCGCCAGCAGCGCGGGACAGGGTGCCGGGGAGCTGTTTTTT.

The V call is TRBV4-1, the J call TRBJ2-3; a possible D gene is TRBD2 (6 bases). Germline CDR1 reads MGHRA; CDR2 reads YSYEKL. The CDR3 totals 16 residues. V shed 7 bases and J shed 2 bases, with 19 bases lying between them. CDR3: CASTSSSTGDTDTQYF. CDR3 nucleotides: TGCGCCAGCACCTCCTCCTCAACGGGAGACACAGATACGCAGTATTTT.